A single sample gave rise to the 23 T cell receptor beta chains below, sequenced in a study of blood T cell repertoires in COVID-19. TCRdb's copy holds only in-frame clones and misses some; the assay was immunoSEQ multiplex PCR. The sample lists 200,000 or so clones, 75% to 90% occurring once. Material: PBMCs or T cells enriched from blood (not recorded which). These receptors were collected from a woman between 40 and 50 years old with acute COVID-19.

The chain joins TRBV6-5 to TRBJ1-2; the D is unclear. V lost 7 bases to trimming and J lost 2 bases, with 14 bases between them. The germline gives CDR1 MNHEY, CDR2 SVGAGI. The CDR3 spans 14 residues. CDR3 region: CASTSGGPNYGYTF. The CDR3 coding sequence is TGTGCCAGCACCTCTGGCGGCCCCAACTATGGCTACACCTTC.

J is TRBJ2-1 and V is TRBV5-1, with 7 positions matching TRBD1. The V and J ends lost 0 bases and 0 bases, in that order; junction bases with no gene match: 0. Germline CDR1 reads SGHRS; CDR2 reads YFSETQ. This CDR3 is built from 15 residues. The CDR3 DNA is TGCGCCAGCAGCTTGGAGGGGGCCTCCTACAATGAGCAGTTCTTC. It codes for CASSLEGASYNEQFF.

The rearrangement joins TRBV30 to TRBJ2-2; unclear D gene. Germline assignment: CDR1 GTSNPN and CDR2 SVGIG (reference sequence). V was pared by 2 bases and J by 8 bases, with 12 bases between. The CDR3 has 13 amino acids. In DNA form, the CDR3 reads TGTGCCTGGAGTTGGTTCTCGAGGGGGGAGCTGTTTTTT. It translates to CAWSWFSRGELFF.

The V call is TRBV5-4, the J call TRBJ2-5; 7 positions agree with TRBD2. The CDR3 runs to 17 residues. V gave up 4 bases and J gave up 1 base; unmatched junction bases: 13. From germline, CDR1 is SGHNT and CDR2 YYREEE (reference sequence). CDR3: CASSNSAGTVGQETQYF. CDR3 bases: TGTGCCAGCAGCAATTCAGCGGGGACCGTCGGCCAAGAGACCCAGTACTTC. The full variable domain, with the rest looked up from reference TRBV5-4 and TRBJ2-5, is ETGVTQSPTHLIKTRGQQVTLRCSSQSGHNTVSWYQQALGQGPQFIFQYYREEENGRGNFPPRFSGLQFPNYSSELNVNALELDDSALYLCASSNSAGTVGQETQYFGPGTRLLVL.

The chain has TRBV5-4 and TRBJ2-7, with D unclear. V lost 0 bases, J lost 6 bases, and 4 bases lay in between. The CDR3 contains 11 residues. Germline values: CDR1 SGHNT, CDR2 YYREEE (reference sequence). DNA for the CDR3: TGTGCCAGCAGCTTGGGGGCCGAGCAGTACTTC. This gives the protein CASSLGAEQYF.

This sequence joins TRBV7-8 and TRBJ1-1, with D uncertain. V lost 0 bases and J 0 bases, leaving 8 bases between the germline ends. CDR3 length equals 15 residues. Germline values: CDR1 SGHVS, CDR2 FQNEAQ. The CDR3 DNA follows: TGTGCCAGCAGCTTAGCCCAGGCCGTGAACACTGAAGCTTTCTTT. Translated: CASSLAQAVNTEAFF.

The chain has TRBV29-1 and TRBJ2-5; 8 bases are shared with TRBD1. The CDR3 consists of 14 residues. J lost 5 bases, V lost 6 bases, and 11 bases had no gene match. The germline V gene encodes CDR1 SQVTM and CDR2 ANQGSEA. The DNA for the CDR3 is TGCAGCGTCGAGTTGACAGGGGCCTATGAGACCCAGTACTTC. Encoded protein: CSVELTGAYETQYF.

The chain joins TRBV10-3 to TRBJ2-1, with 7 bases aligning to TRBD1. The V segment lost 6 bases and the J segment 5 bases; nucleotides outside the gene matches: 4. The CDR3 loop spans 13 amino acids. Germline CDR1 is ENHRY and CDR2 is SYGVKD. For the CDR3, the DNA is TGTGCCATCAGAGAAGGGGGCAACAATGAGCAGTTCTTC. It translates to CAIREGGNNEQFF.

This clone came up a few times. V usage is TRBV18 and J usage is TRBJ2-7; 11 bases fit TRBD2. The CDR3 contains 17 residues. Losses at the gene ends were 3 bases for V and 0 bases for J; bases not matched to a gene: 7. CDR1 and CDR2 from the germline V gene are KGHSH and LQKENI. The CDR3 region is CASSPLTSGDDSYEQYF. CDR3 sequence (DNA): TGTGCCAGCTCACCCCTGACTAGCGGGGATGACTCCTACGAGCAGTACTTC.

This chain links TRBV5-4 with TRBJ2-2, with a possible D match to TRBD1 (6 bases). Per germline, CDR1 SGHNT and CDR2 YYREEE (reference sequence). Trimming took off 2 bases at V and 1 base at J, with 6 bases between the two ends. The CDR3 is 14 residues long. Here the CDR3 reads CASSLQGNTGELFF. For the CDR3, the DNA is TGTGCCAGCAGCTTACAGGGGAACACCGGGGAGCTGTTTTTT.

This clone has a single count. This sequence joins TRBV9 and TRBJ2-1, with D possibly matching TRBD2 (5 bases). Trimming cost V 1 base and J 4 bases, with 9 bases left between them. This CDR3 has 14 residues. The germline gives CDR1 SGDLS, CDR2 YYNGEE. The CDR3 is CASSVTAAYNEQFF. As DNA, the CDR3 is TGTGCCAGCAGCGTAACAGCGGCTTACAATGAGCAGTTCTTC.

Regarding this clone: The identical CDR3 is also encoded by other nucleotide sequences in the sample. The rearrangement joins TRBV5-4 to TRBJ2-3, with TRBD2 identical over 13 bases. The V gene end was trimmed by 3 bases and the J gene end by 4 bases; junction bases not matched to a gene: 5. This CDR3 region has 16 residues. Germline CDR1 is SGHNT and CDR2 is YYREEE (reference sequence). The DNA of the CDR3 is TGTGCCAGCAGCTCCGGACTAGCGGGAGCCGCAGATACGCAGTATTTT. Amino acids: CASSSGLAGAADTQYF.

The chain recombines TRBV30 with TRBJ1-5; no reliable D call. CDR1 is GTSNPN and CDR2 is SVGIG in the germline V gene (reference sequence). This CDR3 is built from 15 residues. V lost 3 bases to trimming and J lost 4 bases, with 16 bases between them. In DNA, the CDR3 is TGTGCCTGGAGACCCTCCCAGGTCCCGAATCAGCCCCAGCATTTT. Its translation: CAWRPSQVPNQPQHF.

The V gene is TRBV7-6, the J gene TRBJ2-5; 8 bases are a match to TRBD1. CDR1 SGHVS and CDR2 FNYEAQ come from the germline V gene. J was trimmed by 5 bases and V by 1 base; bases with no gene match: 9. The CDR3 sequence is 16 residues long. CDR3 sequence: CASSLERGQGGETQYF. The CDR3, as DNA: TGTGCCAGCAGCTTAGAACGCGGACAGGGTGGCGAGACCCAGTACTTC.

In DNA, the CDR3 is TGTGCCAGCAGTGAATACATGAACACTGAAGCTTTCTTT. Translating gives CASSEYMNTEAFF. The chain couples TRBV2 to TRBJ1-1; no definite D call. Germline-derived CDR1 and CDR2 are SNHLY and FYNNEI. Trimming took off 2 bases at V and 0 bases at J, with 4 bases between the two ends. CDR3 length equals 13 residues.

CDR3 amino acids: CASSSDAAGGPTDTQYF. CDR3 DNA sequence: TGTGCCAGCAGCTCCGACGCAGCGGGGGGGCCAACAGATACGCAGTATTTT. This sequence joins TRBV3-1 (or the pseudogene TRBV3-2) and TRBJ2-3; 10 bases fit TRBD2. Germline loops: CDR1 LGHDT, CDR2 YNNKEL (reference sequence). The trim removed 5 bases at V and 3 bases at J, leaving 11 bases unmatched. The CDR3 sequence is 17 residues long.

This chain joins TRBV15 and TRBJ2-5; D call uncertain. Germline CDR1 reads LNHNV; CDR2 reads YYDKDF (reference sequence). This CDR3 spans 12 amino acids. Trimming removed 4 bases at V and 5 bases at J, with 8 bases between. In DNA form, the CDR3 reads TGTGCCACCAGCAAGACACCGGAGACCCAGTACTTC. It is translated as CATSKTPETQYF.

The CDR3 DNA follows: TGTGCCTGGATGGGACAGGGAAATTCACCCCTCCACTTT. Translating gives CAWMGQGNSPLHF. The chain combines TRBV30 with TRBJ1-6; 9 bases align to TRBD1. V lost 4 bases, J lost 7 bases, and 2 bases stayed unmatched. The CDR3 extends over 13 amino acids. The germline V gene encodes CDR1 GTSNPN and CDR2 SVGIG (reference sequence).

The rearrangement links TRBV5-6 to TRBJ1-5, with 9 bases matching TRBD1. With V trimmed by 0 bases and J by 5 bases, 3 bases remained unmatched. Germline V gene lookup returns CDR1 SGHDT and CDR2 YYEEEE. This CDR3 is built from 15 residues. Written as DNA, the CDR3 is TGTGCCAGCAGCTTGGGCGGGACAGGGCATCAGCCCCAGCATTTT. This sequence encodes CASSLGGTGHQPQHF.

The chain is built from TRBV19 and TRBJ1-4; perhaps TRBD1 as D (6 bases). Between the trimmed V and J ends, which lost 6 bases and 5 bases, there was a span of 16 bases. Germline V CDR1 and CDR2: LNHDA, SQIVND (reference sequence). The length of the CDR3 is 15 residues. In nucleotides, the CDR3 is TGTGCCAGTAGCCTCGGGACACTCGGGAATGAAAAACTGTTTTTT. Translating it yields CASSLGTLGNEKLFF.

The chain is built from TRBV28 and TRBJ1-1, with TRBD1 identical over 9 bases. Per germline, CDR1 MDHEN and CDR2 SYDVKM. This CDR3 has 17 amino acids. J gave up 1 base and V 2 bases, and 8 bases lay outside the gene matches. CDR3 residues: CASSLLTGTGSNTEAFF. CDR3 DNA: TGTGCCAGCAGTTTACTAACCGGGACAGGGTCGAACACTGAAGCTTTCTTT.

This clone came up a few times. This rearrangement joins TRBV5-1 to TRBJ1-2, with 12 bases that match TRBD1. J was trimmed by 2 bases and V by 4 bases; bases with no gene match: 3. The CDR3 is 15 residues long. Germline values: CDR1 SGHRS, CDR2 YFSETQ. The CDR3 nucleotides are TGCGCCAGCAGCCCGGGACAGGGGGCAAACTATGGCTACACCTTC. Residues: CASSPGQGANYGYTF.

V gene TRBV27 combines with J gene TRBJ1-5; no definite D call. Looked up from germline, CDR1 is MNHEY and CDR2 is SMNVEV (reference sequence). This CDR3 region has 14 residues. Between the trimmed V and J ends, which lost 0 bases and 5 bases, there was a span of 8 bases. The CDR3 region is CASSLSRLDQPQHF. In DNA form, the CDR3 reads TGTGCCAGCAGTTTATCGAGGCTGGATCAGCCCCAGCATTTT.